Listed below are T cell receptor beta chains from one sample, sequenced in a study of post-analysis software for immune sequencing data. Each CDR3 protein is one row after TCRdb ran MiXCR on the PCR reads. Of 750,000 to 950,000 distinct CDR3 sequences listed, approximately 57% are singletons. Sequenced: blood. The receptor source for this set is a girl aged 5-17 years with multiple sclerosis. CDR3s include the opening cysteine and the closing phenylalanine or tryptophan. The order of the fields is V gene, CDR3 protein.

TRBV5-1,CASSWQGQGTYEQYF
TRBV20-1,CSARDLILSTYEQYF
TRBV12-3/TRBV12-4,CASSRGLRGTQYF
TRBV2,CASSESLVGNSPLHF
TRBV4-1,CASSPSIDRGNYGYTF
TRBV3-1,CASSLSRGPGYTF
TRBV12-3/TRBV12-4,CASSLTGGQEQYF
TRBV9,CASSIEAVSQRRETQYF
TRBV7-9,CASSWGTASYEQYF
TRBV29-1,CSSRQGAGIETQYF
TRBV5-8,CASSRDGRRYEQYF
TRBV29-1,CSASGVSYNEQYF
TRBV4-1,CASSQGGTGTIGNTIYF
TRBV5-1,CASSVQGRDYGYTF
TRBV4-1,CASSQEAGAPSYEQYF
TRBV29-1,CSVEGDRGLNLRLDTQYF
TRBV4-2,CASSQETAARTGYTF
TRBV11-1,CASSSPGTSEYYNEQYF
TRBV25-1,CASSGGPGGETQYF
TRBV7-8,CASSLEARAGLEQFF